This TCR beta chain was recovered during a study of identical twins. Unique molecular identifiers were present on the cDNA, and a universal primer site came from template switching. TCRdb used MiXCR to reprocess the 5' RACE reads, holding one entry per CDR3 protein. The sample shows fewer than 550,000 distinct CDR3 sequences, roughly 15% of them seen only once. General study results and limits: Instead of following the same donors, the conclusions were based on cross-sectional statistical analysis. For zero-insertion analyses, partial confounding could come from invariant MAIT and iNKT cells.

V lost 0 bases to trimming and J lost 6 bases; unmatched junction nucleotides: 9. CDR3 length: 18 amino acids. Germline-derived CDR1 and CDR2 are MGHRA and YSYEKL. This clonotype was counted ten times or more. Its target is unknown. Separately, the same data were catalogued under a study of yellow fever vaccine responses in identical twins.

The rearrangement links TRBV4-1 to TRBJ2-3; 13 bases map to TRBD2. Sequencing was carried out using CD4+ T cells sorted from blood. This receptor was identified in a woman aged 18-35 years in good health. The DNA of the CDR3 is TGCGCCAGCAGCCAAGAGGTTGGACTAGCGGGAGTTCGCGATACGCAGTATTTT. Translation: CASSQEVGLAGVRDTQYF.